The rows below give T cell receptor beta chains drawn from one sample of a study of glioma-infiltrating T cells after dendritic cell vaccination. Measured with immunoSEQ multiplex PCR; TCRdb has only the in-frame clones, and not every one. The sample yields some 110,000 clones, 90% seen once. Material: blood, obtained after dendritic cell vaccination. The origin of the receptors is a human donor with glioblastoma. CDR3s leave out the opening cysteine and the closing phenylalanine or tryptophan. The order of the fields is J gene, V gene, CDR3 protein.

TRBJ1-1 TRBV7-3 ASSLQGWNTEAF
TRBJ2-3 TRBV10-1 ASSSTSGSGTDTQY
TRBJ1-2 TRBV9 ASSGGQGGYGYT
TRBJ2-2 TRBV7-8 ASIPRRDTGELF
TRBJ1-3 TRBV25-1 ASSLPGQGTNTIY
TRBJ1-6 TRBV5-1 ASKEGTGVSPLH
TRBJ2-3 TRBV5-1 ASSLETGGADTQY
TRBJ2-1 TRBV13 ASSLGTNNEQF
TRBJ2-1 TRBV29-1 SVEGGQGANEQF
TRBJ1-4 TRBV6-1 ASSEAVTGGFGEKLF
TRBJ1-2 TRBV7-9 ASSSEDRGYGYT
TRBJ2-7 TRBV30 AWIGLAGAGYEQY
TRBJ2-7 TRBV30 AWRDSSYEQY
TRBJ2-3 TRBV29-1 SVGGGDTDTQY
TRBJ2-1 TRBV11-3 ASSGTTLNEQF
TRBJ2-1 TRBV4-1 ASSQGREVAGGRVEQF
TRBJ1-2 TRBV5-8 ASSLFSGGNGYT
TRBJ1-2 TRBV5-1 ASSPGTAYYGYT
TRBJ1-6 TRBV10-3 AISEEQGAGNSPLH
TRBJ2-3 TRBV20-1 SARTVDTQY
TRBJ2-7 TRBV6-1 ASSQASQGNSYEQY
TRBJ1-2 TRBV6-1 ASRPAQRSNYGYT
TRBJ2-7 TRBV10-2 ASSRGTSGTLYEQY
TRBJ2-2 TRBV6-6 ASSYVAGNTGELF
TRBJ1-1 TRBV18 ASSPAGQNTEAF
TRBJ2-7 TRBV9 ASSARTDGGEQY
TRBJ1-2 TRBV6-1 ASNQGQGSNYGYT
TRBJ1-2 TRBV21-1 ASMQGRTNYGYT
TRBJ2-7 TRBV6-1 ASSDHTASYEQY
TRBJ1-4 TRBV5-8 ASSRRGEKLF
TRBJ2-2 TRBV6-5 ASSYSTGEAGELF
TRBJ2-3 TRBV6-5 ASSYDRVTDTQY
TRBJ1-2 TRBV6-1 ASSEVKSGYT
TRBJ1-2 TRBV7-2 ASSLVMFGGYT
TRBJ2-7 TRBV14 ASSQRQYSVEQY
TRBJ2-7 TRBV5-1 ASSQTDRRTEQY
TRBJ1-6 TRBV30 AWTPLSSYNSPLH
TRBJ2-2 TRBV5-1 ASSLGDGQNTGELF
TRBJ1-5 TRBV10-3 AISPGDDSNQPQH
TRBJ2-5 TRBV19 ASSIDSSLGGRTGETQY
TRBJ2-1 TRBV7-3 ASSLTGTEPNNEQF
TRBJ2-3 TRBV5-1 ASSISSGGDTQY
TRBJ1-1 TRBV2 ASGGGILNTEAF
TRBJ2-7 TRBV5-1 ASSFNREQY
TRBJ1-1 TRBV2 ASSEAAGTNTEAF
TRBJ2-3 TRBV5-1 ASSPEGLSTDTQY
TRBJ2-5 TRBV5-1 ASSLAPLAEQETQY
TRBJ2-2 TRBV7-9 ASSLTYGELF
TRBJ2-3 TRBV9 ASSLGGNIDTQY
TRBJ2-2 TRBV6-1 ASRETGFSTGELF
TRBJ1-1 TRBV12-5 ASGGANTEAF
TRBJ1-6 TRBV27 ASRTRSGTDNSPLH